The clone carrying this TCR beta chain was recorded once. Each sample provided at least 6 micrograms of extracted total RNA. Through a sample-barcoded 5' primer and a J-beta primer mix, a second PCR was run for roughly 7 to 12 cycles. Each CDR3 protein gets one entry after TCRdb re-called the 5' RACE reads with MiXCR. The data contain hundreds of thousands of distinct CDR3 sequences, roughly 50% of them seen just once; the ten biggest clones take up 20% to 25%. The data stem from a study of blood T cells in healthy people across ages. Looked up from germline, CDR1 is SGDLS and CDR2 is YYNGEE. Trimming removed 2 bases from V and 5 bases from J; junction bases left unmatched: 8. There are 16 residues in the CDR3.

The sample comprised blood. This chain connects TRBV9 to TRBJ2-3; 10 bases map to TRBD2. This sequence was found in a man aged 25 to 45 in good health. Here the CDR3 DNA reads TGTGCCAGCAGCGTGGGAGCGGGGGGGCCTAAAGATACGCAGTATTTT. It encodes CASSVGAGGPKDTQYF.